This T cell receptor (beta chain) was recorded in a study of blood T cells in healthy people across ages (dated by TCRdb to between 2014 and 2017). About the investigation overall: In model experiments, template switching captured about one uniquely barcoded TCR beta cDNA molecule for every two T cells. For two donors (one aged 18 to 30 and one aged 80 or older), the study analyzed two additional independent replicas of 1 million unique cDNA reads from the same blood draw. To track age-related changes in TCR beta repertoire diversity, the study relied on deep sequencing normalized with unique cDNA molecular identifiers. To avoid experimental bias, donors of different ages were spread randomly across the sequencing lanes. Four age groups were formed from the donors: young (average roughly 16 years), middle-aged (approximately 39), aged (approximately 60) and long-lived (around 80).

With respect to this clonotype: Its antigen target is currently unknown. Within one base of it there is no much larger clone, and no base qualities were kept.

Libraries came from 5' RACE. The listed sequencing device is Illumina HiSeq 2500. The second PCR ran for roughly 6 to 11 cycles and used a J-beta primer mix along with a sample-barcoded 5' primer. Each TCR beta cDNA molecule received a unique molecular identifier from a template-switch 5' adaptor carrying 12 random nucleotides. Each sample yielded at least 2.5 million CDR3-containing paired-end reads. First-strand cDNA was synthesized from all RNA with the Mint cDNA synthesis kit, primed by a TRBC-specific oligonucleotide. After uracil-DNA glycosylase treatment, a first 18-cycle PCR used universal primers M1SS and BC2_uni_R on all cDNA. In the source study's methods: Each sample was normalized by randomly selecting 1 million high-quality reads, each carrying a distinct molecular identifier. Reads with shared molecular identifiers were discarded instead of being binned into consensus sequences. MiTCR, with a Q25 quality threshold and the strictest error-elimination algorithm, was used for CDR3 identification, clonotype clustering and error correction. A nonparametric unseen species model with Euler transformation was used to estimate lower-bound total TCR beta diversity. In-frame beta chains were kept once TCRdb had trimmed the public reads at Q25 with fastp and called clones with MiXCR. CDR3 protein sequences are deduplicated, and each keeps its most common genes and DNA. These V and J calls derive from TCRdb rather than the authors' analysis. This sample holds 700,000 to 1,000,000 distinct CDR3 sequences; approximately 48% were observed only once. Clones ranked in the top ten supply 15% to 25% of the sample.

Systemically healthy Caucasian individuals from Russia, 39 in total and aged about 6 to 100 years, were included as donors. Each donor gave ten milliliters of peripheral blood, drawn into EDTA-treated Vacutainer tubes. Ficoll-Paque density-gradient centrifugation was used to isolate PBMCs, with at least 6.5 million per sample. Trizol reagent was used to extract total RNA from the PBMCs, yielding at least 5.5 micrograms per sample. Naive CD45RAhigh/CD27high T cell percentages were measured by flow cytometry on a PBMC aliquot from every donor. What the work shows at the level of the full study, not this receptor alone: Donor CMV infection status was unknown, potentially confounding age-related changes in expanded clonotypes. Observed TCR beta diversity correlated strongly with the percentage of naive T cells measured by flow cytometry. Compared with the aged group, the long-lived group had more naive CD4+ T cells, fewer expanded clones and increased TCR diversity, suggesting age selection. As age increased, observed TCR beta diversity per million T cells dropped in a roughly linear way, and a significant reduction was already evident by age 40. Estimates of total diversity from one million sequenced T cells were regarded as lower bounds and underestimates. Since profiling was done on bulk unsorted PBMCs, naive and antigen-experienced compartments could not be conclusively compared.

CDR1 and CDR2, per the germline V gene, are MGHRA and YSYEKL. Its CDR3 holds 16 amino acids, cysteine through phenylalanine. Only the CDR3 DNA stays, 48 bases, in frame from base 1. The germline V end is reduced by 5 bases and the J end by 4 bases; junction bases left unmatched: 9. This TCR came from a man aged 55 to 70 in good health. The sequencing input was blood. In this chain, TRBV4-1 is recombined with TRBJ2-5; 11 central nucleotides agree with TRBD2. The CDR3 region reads CASSAGLAGGRETQYF. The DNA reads TGCGCCAGCAGCGCAGGGTTAGCGGGGGGGCGAGAGACCCAGTACTTC.